What follows are 24 T cell receptor beta chains derived from one specimen sequenced in a study of cytomegalovirus exposure and HLA in healthy donors. Primers: 60 Vbeta forward and 13 Jbeta reverse. TCRdb's copy holds only in-frame clones and misses some; the assay was immunoSEQ multiplex PCR. The sample's table shows 150,000 to 200,000 clones. The sequenced material came from PBMCs. The receptor set was obtained from a woman aged 55 to 70 in good health and CMV-seronegative.

The chain couples TRBV9 to TRBJ2-5; 10 positions agree with TRBD2. Germline CDR1 reads SGDLS; CDR2 reads YYNGEE. This CDR3 spans 15 amino acids. After removal of 4 bases from V and 5 bases from J, the junction contained 8 bases not matched to a gene. This CDR3 reads CASSHSASGGETQYF. The CDR3 region has the DNA TGTGCCAGCAGCCACTCGGCTAGCGGGGGTGAGACCCAGTACTTC.

J is TRBJ1-5 and V is TRBV11-2; 7 bases agree with TRBD1. There are 15 residues in the CDR3. V lost 5 bases to trimming and J lost 4 bases; unmatched junction nucleotides: 8. Germline CDR1 is SGHAT and CDR2 is FQNNGV. The CDR3 nucleotides are TGTGCCAGCAGCCTAACCGGACAGGCAAATCAGCCCCAGCATTTT. This codes for CASSLTGQANQPQHF.

V is TRBV5-4 and J is TRBJ2-3; TRBD1 matches 7 bases. Trimming at V came to 3 bases and at J to 3 bases, leaving 4 bases not matched to a gene. The CDR3 runs 14 residues. Germline loops: CDR1 SGHNT, CDR2 YYREEE (reference sequence). CDR3 protein: CASSSPGQTDTQYF. The DNA of the CDR3 is TGTGCCAGCAGCTCCCCGGGACAGACAGATACGCAGTATTTT.

The J gene is TRBJ1-3, the V gene TRBV19; weak D call: TRBD1 (6 bases). V was shortened by 3 bases and J by 2 bases, with 14 bases between the two germline ends. Germline assignment: CDR1 LNHDA and CDR2 SQIVND (reference sequence). This CDR3 region has 16 residues. This chain's CDR3 is CASSIPRGITGNTIYF. In DNA, the CDR3 is TGTGCCAGTAGTATTCCAAGGGGGATTACTGGAAACACCATATATTTT.

The chain uses TRBV6-5 and TRBJ2-3, with 7 bases fitting TRBD2. The junction had 6 bases not matched to a gene; V was cut back by 5 bases and J by 1 base. CDR3 length: 15 residues. Germline V gives CDR1 MNHEY, CDR2 SVGAGI. CDR3 DNA: TGTGCCAGCAGTACCTATCGGGGGGGCACAGATACGCAGTATTTT. Translated: CASSTYRGGTDTQYF.

J is TRBJ2-7 and V is TRBV18; tentatively, D is TRBD2 (5 bases). Per germline, CDR1 KGHSH and CDR2 LQKENI. V lost 2 bases and J 2 bases, leaving 10 bases between the germline ends. This CDR3 spans 14 amino acids. CDR3 residues: CASSPTDSPYEQYF. CDR3 coding DNA: TGTGCCAGCTCACCAACGGACTCTCCCTACGAGCAGTACTTC.

The chain couples TRBV27 to TRBJ2-7; the match to TRBD1 covers 9 bases. Germline V gene lookup returns CDR1 MNHEY and CDR2 SMNVEV (reference sequence). The CDR3 is made up of 15 amino acids. Unmatched junction bases numbered 4, after V lost 2 bases and J lost 2 bases. CDR3 in amino acids: CASSLEGTGTYEQYF. For the CDR3, the DNA is TGTGCCAGCAGTTTAGAAGGGACAGGGACCTACGAGCAGTACTTC.

The rearrangement joins TRBV5-1 to TRBJ1-1; D remains unclear. The CDR3 spans 14 residues. V was cut by 4 bases and J by 3 bases, with 13 bases left in between. Germline loops: CDR1 SGHRS, CDR2 YFSETQ. The CDR3 bases are TGCGCCAGCAGCACCGGGAGGTGGGACACTGAAGCTTTCTTT. Its protein product is CASSTGRWDTEAFF.

The chain employs TRBV6-4 and TRBJ2-3, with D possibly being TRBD1 (5 bases). The CDR3 length is 14 residues. Trimming shortened V by 1 base and J by 4 bases, and 9 bases separated the two germline ends. The germline V gene has CDR1 MRHNA and CDR2 SNTAGT. CDR3 sequence: CASSDFGRADTQYF. The DNA for the CDR3 is TGTGCCAGCAGTGACTTCGGCAGGGCAGATACGCAGTATTTT.

The chain recombines TRBV5-1 with TRBJ2-1; 7 bases line up with TRBD2. The CDR3 is made up of 15 amino acids. The trim removed 0 bases at V and 7 bases at J, leaving 7 bases unmatched. Germline V lookup: CDR1 SGHRS, CDR2 YFSETQ. The CDR3 loop is CASSLAASGSNEQFF. Here the CDR3 DNA reads TGCGCCAGCAGCTTGGCGGCTAGCGGTTCGAATGAGCAGTTCTTC.

The gene calls are TRBV9 and TRBJ2-3; 9 bases map to TRBD2. CDR3 length: 15 amino acids. With V trimmed by 6 bases and J by 9 bases, 14 bases remained unmatched. Per the germline V gene, CDR1 is SGDLS and CDR2 is YYNGEE. The CDR3 bases are TGTGCCAGCACCCTTGGGCGGGGGGGCCCGGGCACGCAGTATTTT. Translation gives CASTLGRGGPGTQYF.

The V call is TRBV19, the J call TRBJ1-1, with D maybe TRBD1 (5 bases). This CDR3 region has 14 residues. Germline-derived CDR1 and CDR2 are LNHDA and SQIVND (reference sequence). Trimming left V 6 bases short and J 5 bases short, with 16 bases between. CDR3 loop: CASRLGRVGTEAFF. The DNA of the CDR3 is TGTGCCAGTAGGCTTGGCAGGGTGGGAACTGAAGCTTTCTTT.

The chain couples TRBV6-1 to TRBJ1-2, with 7 bases fitting TRBD1. Trimming at V came to 4 bases and at J to 3 bases, leaving 11 bases not matched to a gene. Germline V CDR1 and CDR2: MNHNS, SASEGT. This CDR3 is built from 16 residues. This CDR3 is CASSVKPTGIDYGYTF. The CDR3 DNA reads TGTGCCAGCAGTGTGAAACCGACAGGGATCGACTATGGCTACACCTTC.

This chain uses TRBV11-2 with TRBJ1-1; D is uncertain. V was pared by 5 bases and J by 1 base, with 8 bases between. The CDR3 has 13 amino acids. The germline gives CDR1 SGHAT, CDR2 FQNNGV. CDR3 in amino acids: CASSPIRNTEAFF. The CDR3 bases are TGTGCCAGCAGCCCTATTAGGAACACTGAAGCTTTCTTT.

The J gene is TRBJ2-7, the V gene TRBV4-2; 12 positions agree with TRBD1. The ends lost 4 bases at V and 5 bases at J; junction bases unmatched: 9. The CDR3 spans 16 residues. Germline values: CDR1 LGHNA, CDR2 YNFKEQ. In DNA form, the CDR3 reads TGTGCCAGCAGCCCAGCCGACGGGACAGGGGGCAACGAGCAGTACTTC. Encoded protein: CASSPADGTGGNEQYF.

The rearrangement uses TRBV2 and TRBJ2-7; a possible D gene is TRBD2 (6 bases). V shed 4 bases and J shed 4 bases, with 8 bases lying between them. CDR3 length: 12 residues. Germline values: CDR1 SNHLY, CDR2 FYNNEI. Here the CDR3 DNA reads TGTGCCAGCAGTGCGCGGGGATACGAGCAGTACTTC. Protein sequence: CASSARGYEQYF.

The chain combines TRBV5-5 with TRBJ1-1; D unclear. The CDR3 spans 16 residues. V gave up 2 bases and J gave up 8 bases, with 22 bases separating them. CDR1 and CDR2 from the germline V gene are SGHKS and YYEKEE (reference sequence). CDR3 loop: CASSLSPNQAEGEAFF. The CDR3 coding sequence is TGTGCCAGCAGCTTATCCCCCAATCAGGCTGAGGGCGAAGCTTTCTTT.

The rearrangement joins TRBV12-5 to TRBJ2-7; 10 positions agree with TRBD2. Germline assignment: CDR1 LGHNT and CDR2 FRNRAP. CDR3 length: 15 amino acids. Losses at the gene ends were 3 bases for V and 9 bases for J; bases not matched to a gene: 11. CDR3 loop: CASGLWLAGVGGQYF. In DNA form, the CDR3 reads TGTGCTAGTGGTTTATGGCTAGCGGGAGTCGGGGGGCAGTACTTC.

This rearrangement joins TRBV19 to TRBJ2-1; 11 nucleotides align to TRBD2. The CDR3 has 14 amino acids. The V and J ends lost 11 bases and 5 bases, in that order; junction bases with no gene match: 8. Germline V gene data show CDR1 as LNHDA and CDR2 as SQIVND (reference sequence). The CDR3: CARRTSGLHNEQFF. CDR3 nucleotides: TGTGCCCGGCGGACTAGCGGGTTGCACAATGAGCAGTTCTTC. The full variable domain, its missing parts supplied by reference TRBV19 and TRBJ2-1, is DGGITQSPKYLFRKEGQNVTLSCEQNLNHDAMYWYRQDPGQGLRLIYYSQIVNDFQKGDIAEGYSVSREKKESFPLTVTSAQKNPTAFYLCARRTSGLHNEQFFGPGTRLTVL.

The rearrangement uses TRBV5-1 and TRBJ2-5, with D possibly being TRBD1 (5 bases). Judging by the DNA end, TRBJ2-7 fits better; the J call may be wrong. Germline CDR1 and CDR2: SGHRS and YFSETQ. This CDR3 spans 15 amino acids. The CDR3 loop is CASSFQGTDAYEQYF. CDR3 coding DNA: TGCGCCAGCAGTTTTCAGGGAACGGATGCCTACGAGCAGTACTTC.

V is TRBV5-8 and J is TRBJ1-2, with TRBD1 matching over 7 bases. This CDR3 is built from 15 residues. The J segment lost 3 bases and the V segment lost 2 bases, leaving 7 bases of the junction unmatched. In germline, CDR1 is SGHTS, CDR2 YDEGEE. This CDR3 is CASSFRPGGYYGYTF. The CDR3 DNA reads as TGTGCCAGCAGCTTCCGACCAGGGGGTTACTATGGCTACACCTTC.

The chain is built from TRBV7-2 and TRBJ2-7; 7 bases map to TRBD1. CDR1 is SGHTA, CDR2 FQGNSA, per germline. V was clipped by 4 bases and J by 4 bases; unmatched bases: 10. The CDR3 has 15 amino acids. The CDR3 bases are TGTGCCAGCAGCTCGGGATCGGGACAGCAATACGAGCAGTACTTC. It encodes CASSSGSGQQYEQYF.

The rearrangement links TRBV4-1 to TRBJ1-2; 9 positions agree with TRBD1. With 6 bases clipped from V and 3 bases from J, the junction kept 17 bases outside the gene matches. Germline CDR1 MGHRA, CDR2 YSYEKL. The CDR3 loop spans 18 amino acids. CDR3 sequence reads: CASRISRDRAHQDYGYTF. The CDR3 region has the DNA TGCGCCAGCAGGATATCCCGGGACAGGGCTCATCAAGACTATGGCTACACCTTC.

This rearrangement joins TRBV9 to TRBJ2-3, with 11 nucleotides matching TRBD2. V lost 7 bases and J lost 3; bases outside the gene matches: 7. The CDR3 is 15 amino acids. Germline lookup yields CDR1 SGDLS and CDR2 YYNGEE. CDR3 loop: CASGYSGGATDTQYF. The CDR3 nucleotides are TGTGCCAGCGGTTATAGCGGGGGGGCAACAGATACGCAGTATTTT.